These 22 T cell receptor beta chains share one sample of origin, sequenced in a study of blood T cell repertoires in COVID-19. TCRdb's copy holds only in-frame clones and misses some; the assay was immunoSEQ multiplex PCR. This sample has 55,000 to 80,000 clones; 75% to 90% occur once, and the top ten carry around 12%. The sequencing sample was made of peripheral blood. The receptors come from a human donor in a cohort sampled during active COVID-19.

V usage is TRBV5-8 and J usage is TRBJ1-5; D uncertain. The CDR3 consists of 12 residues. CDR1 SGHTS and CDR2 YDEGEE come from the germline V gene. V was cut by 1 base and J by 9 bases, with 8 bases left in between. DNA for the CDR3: TGTGCCAGCAGCTTGAGTCTCGGGCCCCAGCATTTT. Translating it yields CASSLSLGPQHF.

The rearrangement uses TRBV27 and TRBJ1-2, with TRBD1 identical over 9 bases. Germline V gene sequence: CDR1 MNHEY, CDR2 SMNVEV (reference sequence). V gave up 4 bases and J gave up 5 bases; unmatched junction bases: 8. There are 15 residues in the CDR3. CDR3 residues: CASSYTGGRMYGYTF. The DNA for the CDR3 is TGTGCCAGCAGTTATACAGGGGGCAGGATGTATGGCTACACCTTC.

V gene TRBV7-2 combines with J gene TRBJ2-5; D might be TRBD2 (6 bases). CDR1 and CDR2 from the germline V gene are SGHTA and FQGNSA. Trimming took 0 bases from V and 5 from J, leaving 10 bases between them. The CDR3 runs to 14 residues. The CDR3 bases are TGTGCCAGCAGCTTAGCCCGGGGGATGGAGACCCAGTACTTC. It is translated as CASSLARGMETQYF.

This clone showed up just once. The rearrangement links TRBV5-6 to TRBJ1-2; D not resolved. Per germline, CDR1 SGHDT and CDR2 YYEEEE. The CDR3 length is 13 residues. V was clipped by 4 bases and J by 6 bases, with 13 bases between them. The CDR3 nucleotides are TGTGCCAGCAGCCAACGGTTTTATGATGGCTACACCTTC. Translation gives CASSQRFYDGYTF.

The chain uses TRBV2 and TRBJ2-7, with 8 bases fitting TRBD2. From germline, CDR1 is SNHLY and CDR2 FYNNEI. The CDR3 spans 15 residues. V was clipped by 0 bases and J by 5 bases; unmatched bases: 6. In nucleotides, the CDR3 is TGTGCCAGCAGTGAAGCGCTTGGCGGGGGGAACGAGCAGTACGTC. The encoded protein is CASSEALGGGNEQYV.

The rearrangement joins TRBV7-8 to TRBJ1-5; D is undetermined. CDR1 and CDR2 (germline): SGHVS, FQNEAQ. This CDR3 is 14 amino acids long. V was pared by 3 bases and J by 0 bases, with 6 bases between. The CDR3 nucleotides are TGTGCCAGCAGCTTGAGGGATAGCAATCAGCCCCAGCATTTT. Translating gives CASSLRDSNQPQHF.

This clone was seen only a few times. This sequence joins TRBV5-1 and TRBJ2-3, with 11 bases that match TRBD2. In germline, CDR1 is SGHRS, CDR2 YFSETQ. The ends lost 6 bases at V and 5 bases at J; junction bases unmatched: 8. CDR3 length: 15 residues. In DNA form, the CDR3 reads TGCGCCAGCAAGGTAGCGGGGGGGCCGGTAGATACGCAGTATTTT. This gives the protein CASKVAGGPVDTQYF. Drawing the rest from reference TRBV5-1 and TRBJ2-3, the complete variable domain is KAGVTQTPRYLIKTRGQQVTLSCSPISGHRSVSWYQQTPGQGLQFLFEYFSETQRNKGNFPGRFSGRQFSNSRSEMNVSTLELGDSALYLCASKVAGGPVDTQYFGPGTRLTVL.

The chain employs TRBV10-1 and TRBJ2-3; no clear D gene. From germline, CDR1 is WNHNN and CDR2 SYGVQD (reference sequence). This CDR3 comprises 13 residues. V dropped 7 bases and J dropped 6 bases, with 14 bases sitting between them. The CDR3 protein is CASTQSLADTQYF. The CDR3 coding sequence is TGCGCCAGCACTCAATCCCTCGCGGATACGCAGTATTTT.

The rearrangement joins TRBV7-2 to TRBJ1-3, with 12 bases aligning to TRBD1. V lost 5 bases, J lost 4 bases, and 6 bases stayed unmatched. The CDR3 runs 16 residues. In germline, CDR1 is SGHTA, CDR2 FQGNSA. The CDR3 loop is CASSRTGQGAGNTIYF. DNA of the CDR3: TGTGCCAGCAGCAGGACGGGACAGGGGGCGGGAAACACCATATATTTT.

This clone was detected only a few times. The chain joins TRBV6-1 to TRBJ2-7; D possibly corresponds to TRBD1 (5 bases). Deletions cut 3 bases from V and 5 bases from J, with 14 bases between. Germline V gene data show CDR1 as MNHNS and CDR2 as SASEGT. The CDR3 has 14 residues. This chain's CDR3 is CASSEISRAHEQYV. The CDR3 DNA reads TGTGCCAGCAGTGAGATTAGCAGGGCCCACGAGCAGTACGTC.

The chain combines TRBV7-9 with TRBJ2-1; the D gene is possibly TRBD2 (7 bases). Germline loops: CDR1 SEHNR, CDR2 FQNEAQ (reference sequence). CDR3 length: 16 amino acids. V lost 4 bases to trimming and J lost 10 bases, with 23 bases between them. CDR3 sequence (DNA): TGTGCCAGCAGCTCCTCTGGGCGAGGGGGGGCTGGGGAGCAGTTCTTC. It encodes CASSSSGRGGAGEQFF.

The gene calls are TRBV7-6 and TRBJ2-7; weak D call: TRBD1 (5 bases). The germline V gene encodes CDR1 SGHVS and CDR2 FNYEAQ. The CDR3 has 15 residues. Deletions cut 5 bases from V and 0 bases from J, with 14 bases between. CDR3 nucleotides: TGTGCCAGCAGCGCAGGGCCCCCAAGCTCCTACGAGCAGTACGTC. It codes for CASSAGPPSSYEQYV.

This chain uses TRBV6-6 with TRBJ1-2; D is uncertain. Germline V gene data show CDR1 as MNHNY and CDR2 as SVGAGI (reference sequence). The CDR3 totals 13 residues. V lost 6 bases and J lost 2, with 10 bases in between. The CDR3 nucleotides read TGTGCCAGCAGCCCCGGGAGAAACTATGGCTACACCTTC. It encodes CASSPGRNYGYTF.

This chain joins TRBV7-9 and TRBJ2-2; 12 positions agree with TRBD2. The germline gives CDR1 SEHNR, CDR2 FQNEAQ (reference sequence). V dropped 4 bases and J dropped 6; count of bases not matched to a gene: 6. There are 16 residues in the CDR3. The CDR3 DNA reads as TGTGCCAGCAGCTCGGGGGGACTAGCGGGCGCCGGGGAGCTGTTTTTT. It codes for CASSSGGLAGAGELFF.

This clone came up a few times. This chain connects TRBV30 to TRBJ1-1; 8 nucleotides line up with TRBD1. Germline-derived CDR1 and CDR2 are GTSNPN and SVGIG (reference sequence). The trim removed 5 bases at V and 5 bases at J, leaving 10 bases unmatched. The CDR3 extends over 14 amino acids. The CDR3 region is CAWEVLDRVTEAFF. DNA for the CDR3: TGTGCCTGGGAAGTATTGGACAGGGTTACTGAAGCTTTCTTT.

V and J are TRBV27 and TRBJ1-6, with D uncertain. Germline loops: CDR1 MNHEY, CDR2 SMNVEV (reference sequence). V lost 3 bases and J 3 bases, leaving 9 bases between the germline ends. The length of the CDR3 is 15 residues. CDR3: CASSFAYVYNSPLHF. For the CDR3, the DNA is TGTGCCAGCAGTTTTGCCTACGTCTATAATTCACCCCTCCACTTT.

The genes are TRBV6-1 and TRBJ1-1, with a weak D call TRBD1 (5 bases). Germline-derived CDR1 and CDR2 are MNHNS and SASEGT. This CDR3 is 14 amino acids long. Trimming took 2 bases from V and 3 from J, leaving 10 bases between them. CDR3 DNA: TGTGCCAGCAGTGAACAGGGCTCGGACACTGAAGCTTTCTTT. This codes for CASSEQGSDTEAFF.

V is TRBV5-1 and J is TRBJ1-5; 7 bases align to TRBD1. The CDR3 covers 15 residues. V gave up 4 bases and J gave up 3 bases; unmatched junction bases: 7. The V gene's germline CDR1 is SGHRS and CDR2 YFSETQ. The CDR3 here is CASSIGTAINQPQHF. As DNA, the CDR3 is TGCGCCAGCAGCATTGGGACAGCTATCAATCAGCCCCAGCATTTT.

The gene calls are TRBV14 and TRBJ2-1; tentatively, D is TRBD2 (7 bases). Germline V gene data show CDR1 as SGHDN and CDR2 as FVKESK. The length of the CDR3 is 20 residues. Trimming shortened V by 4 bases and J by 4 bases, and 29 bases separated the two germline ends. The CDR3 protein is CASSPRTGGISGLGYNEQFF. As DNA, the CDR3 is TGTGCCAGCAGCCCGCGGACTGGGGGCATCTCCGGACTAGGGTACAATGAGCAGTTCTTC.

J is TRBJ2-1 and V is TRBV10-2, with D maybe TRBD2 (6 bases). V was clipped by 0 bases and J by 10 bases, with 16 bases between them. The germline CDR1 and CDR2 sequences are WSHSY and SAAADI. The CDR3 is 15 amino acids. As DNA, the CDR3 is TGCGCCAGCAGTGAGTCGAATCTCGGGGGAAGCGAGCAGTTCTTC. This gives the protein CASSESNLGGSEQFF.

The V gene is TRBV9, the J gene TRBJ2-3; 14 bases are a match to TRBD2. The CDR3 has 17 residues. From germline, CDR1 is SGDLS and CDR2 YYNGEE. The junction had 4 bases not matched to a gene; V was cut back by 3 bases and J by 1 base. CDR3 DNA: TGTGCCAGCAGCGATCCGGGACTAGCGGGGGGCACAGATACGCAGTATTTT. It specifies CASSDPGLAGGTDTQYF.

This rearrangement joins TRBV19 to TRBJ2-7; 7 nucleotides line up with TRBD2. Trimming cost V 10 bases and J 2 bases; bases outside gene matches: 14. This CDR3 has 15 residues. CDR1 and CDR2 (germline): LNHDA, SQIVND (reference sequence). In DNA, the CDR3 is TGTGCCACCTCACGGGGAGGGTCCCTTACCTACGAGCAGTACTTC. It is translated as CATSRGGSLTYEQYF.